Listed below are T cell receptor beta chains from one sample, sequenced in a study of human T cells and chemical hapten exposure. TCRdb processed the RACE reads anew with MiXCR; each CDR3 protein has one entry. Seen here are about 120,000 distinct CDR3 sequences, roughly 13% observed once, and the top ten hold about 3%. Sequencing was performed on whole blood, taken in connection with sensitization to the hapten diphenylcyclopropenone (DPC). These receptors all stem from a woman aged 18-35 years with alopecia areata. Some clones in this sample may be carry-over from other donors' samples. The conserved cysteine and the conserved F or W are not part of the CDR3 here. The D gene is left open where the match is weak.

V gene: TRBV12-3/TRBV12-4; CDR3 length: 13; D gene: -; J gene: TRBJ2-1; CDR3 protein: ASSHGPSSYNEQF
V gene: TRBV19; CDR3 length: 11; D gene: -; J gene: TRBJ1-4; CDR3 protein: ATQRTGNEKLF
V gene: TRBV12-3/TRBV12-4; CDR3 length: 12; D gene: -; J gene: TRBJ1-6; CDR3 protein: ASSFWGNNSPLH
V gene: TRBV7-2; CDR3 length: 12; D gene: TRBD2; J gene: TRBJ2-1; CDR3 protein: ASGRLAGGAEQF
V gene: TRBV29-1; CDR3 length: 12; D gene: -; J gene: TRBJ1-2; CDR3 protein: SVETGARDYGYT
V gene: TRBV5-1; CDR3 length: 12; D gene: -; J gene: TRBJ2-7; CDR3 protein: ASSPNGGSYEQY
V gene: TRBV11-3; CDR3 length: 14; D gene: TRBD1; J gene: TRBJ2-1; CDR3 protein: ASSLSGTGDHNEQF
V gene: TRBV6-5; CDR3 length: 13; D gene: TRBD1; J gene: TRBJ1-1; CDR3 protein: ASSSDGQGRIEAF
V gene: TRBV20-1; CDR3 length: 10; D gene: -; J gene: TRBJ1-5; CDR3 protein: SASLGNQPQH
V gene: TRBV7-6; CDR3 length: 13; D gene: TRBD2; J gene: TRBJ2-1; CDR3 protein: ASSLGYGLAGDLF
V gene: TRBV24-1; CDR3 length: 13; D gene: -; J gene: TRBJ1-2; CDR3 protein: ATSAPRQADYGYT
V gene: TRBV7-2; CDR3 length: 13; D gene: TRBD1; J gene: TRBJ1-6; CDR3 protein: ASSPDRGHFAPLH
V gene: TRBV12-3/TRBV12-4; CDR3 length: 12; D gene: -; J gene: TRBJ1-1; CDR3 protein: ASSSTGLNTEAF
V gene: TRBV7-9; CDR3 length: 12; D gene: -; J gene: TRBJ2-7; CDR3 protein: ASSQTDSSYEQY
V gene: TRBV5-4; CDR3 length: 15; D gene: TRBD2; J gene: TRBJ2-3; CDR3 protein: ASSQLIAGGITDTQY
V gene: TRBV6-2/TRBV6-3; CDR3 length: 12; D gene: -; J gene: TRBJ2-3; CDR3 protein: ASSYGGATDTQY
V gene: TRBV11-3; CDR3 length: 15; D gene: TRBD2; J gene: TRBJ2-1; CDR3 protein: ASSQGLAGFPYNEQF
V gene: TRBV5-4; CDR3 length: 12; D gene: -; J gene: TRBJ1-1; CDR3 protein: ASSQTGLSTEAF
V gene: TRBV29-1; CDR3 length: 9; D gene: -; J gene: TRBJ2-5; CDR3 protein: SVDRVETQY
V gene: TRBV2; CDR3 length: 12; D gene: TRBD1; J gene: TRBJ1-4; CDR3 protein: ASTWTGTNEKLF
V gene: TRBV27; CDR3 length: 11; D gene: -; J gene: TRBJ2-7; CDR3 protein: ASRGVGIYEQY
V gene: TRBV4-3; CDR3 length: 13; D gene: TRBD1; J gene: TRBJ1-1; CDR3 protein: ASSQDTGQGERAF
V gene: TRBV19; CDR3 length: 11; D gene: -; J gene: TRBJ1-5; CDR3 protein: ASSANRDQPQH
V gene: TRBV20-1; CDR3 length: 11; D gene: -; J gene: TRBJ1-5; CDR3 protein: SASSQVNQPQH
V gene: TRBV11-2; CDR3 length: 14; D gene: TRBD2; J gene: TRBJ2-7; CDR3 protein: ASSSGTSGTRREQY
V gene: TRBV7-2; CDR3 length: 11; D gene: -; J gene: TRBJ1-2; CDR3 protein: ASSSPEVYGYT
V gene: TRBV5-8; CDR3 length: 13; D gene: TRBD2; J gene: TRBJ2-1; CDR3 protein: ASSIGLVVDNEQF
V gene: TRBV9; CDR3 length: 13; D gene: -; J gene: TRBJ1-1; CDR3 protein: ASSATMDIYAEAF
V gene: TRBV29-1; CDR3 length: 10; D gene: -; J gene: TRBJ2-5; CDR3 protein: SVEVWKETQY
V gene: TRBV4-3; CDR3 length: 11; D gene: -; J gene: TRBJ1-2; CDR3 protein: ASSQGQGWGYT
V gene: TRBV3-1; CDR3 length: 13; D gene: TRBD1; J gene: TRBJ1-6; CDR3 protein: ASSPRDRLASPLH
V gene: TRBV4-2; CDR3 length: 14; D gene: -; J gene: TRBJ2-6; CDR3 protein: ASSHIPDSGANVLT
V gene: TRBV5-1; CDR3 length: 9; D gene: -; J gene: TRBJ2-1; CDR3 protein: ASSVYNEQF
V gene: TRBV4-3; CDR3 length: 15; D gene: -; J gene: TRBJ1-6; CDR3 protein: ASSQDTGAAYNSPLH
V gene: TRBV7-2; CDR3 length: 14; D gene: TRBD1; J gene: TRBJ2-1; CDR3 protein: ASSIRQGILGNEQF
V gene: TRBV2; CDR3 length: 10; D gene: -; J gene: TRBJ2-1; CDR3 protein: ASRQSYNEQF
V gene: TRBV14; CDR3 length: 13; D gene: -; J gene: TRBJ1-1; CDR3 protein: ASSQAYRVNTEAF
V gene: TRBV28; CDR3 length: 13; D gene: -; J gene: TRBJ1-2; CDR3 protein: ASSSPGRRRNGYT
V gene: TRBV20-1; CDR3 length: 13; D gene: -; J gene: TRBJ2-7; CDR3 protein: SAKITGTPYYEQY
V gene: TRBV7-9; CDR3 length: 13; D gene: -; J gene: TRBJ1-2; CDR3 protein: ASSHRDTPPPGYT
V gene: TRBV4-2; CDR3 length: 13; D gene: -; J gene: TRBJ2-7; CDR3 protein: ASSQAQGTGYEQY
V gene: TRBV12-3/TRBV12-4; CDR3 length: 14; D gene: TRBD2; J gene: TRBJ2-7; CDR3 protein: ASSKLAGGTSYEQY
V gene: TRBV6-1; CDR3 length: 9; D gene: -; J gene: TRBJ2-7; CDR3 protein: ASPDGYEQY
V gene: TRBV6-2/TRBV6-3; CDR3 length: 12; D gene: -; J gene: TRBJ1-5; CDR3 protein: ASSYWEGRQPQH
V gene: TRBV10-2; CDR3 length: 11; D gene: -; J gene: TRBJ2-1; CDR3 protein: ASSEMRGHEQF
V gene: TRBV7-6; CDR3 length: 14; D gene: -; J gene: TRBJ1-2; CDR3 protein: ASSSQTAGEIDGYT
V gene: TRBV7-2; CDR3 length: 12; D gene: -; J gene: TRBJ1-5; CDR3 protein: ASSLVTAIQPQH
V gene: TRBV9; CDR3 length: 13; D gene: -; J gene: TRBJ1-4; CDR3 protein: ASSAGTPTNEKLF
V gene: TRBV6-5; CDR3 length: 12; D gene: -; J gene: TRBJ2-3; CDR3 protein: ASSYRGLGDTQY
V gene: TRBV5-4; CDR3 length: 10; D gene: -; J gene: TRBJ1-2; CDR3 protein: ASSLGPGGYT
V gene: TRBV7-2; CDR3 length: 13; D gene: -; J gene: TRBJ1-2; CDR3 protein: ASSLAVGREDGYT
V gene: TRBV6-2/TRBV6-3; CDR3 length: 13; D gene: -; J gene: TRBJ2-2; CDR3 protein: ASSYASLNTGELF